This T cell receptor beta chain was observed in a study of beta chain features in type 1 diabetes listed by TCRdb under 2018. Background on the whole study: Patients and healthy donors did not differ in mean age, gender distribution, total cell number or subset yield. Regulatory and stem cell-like memory subsets were isolated from only 8 patients and about eight healthy donors, whereas naive and central memory subsets came from all 30 or so donors. A total of just under 110,000,000 sorted cells were examined across all samples, and RNA yield correlated strongly with the number of cells per subset. The study compared TCRB repertoires of sorted circulating CD4+ T cell subsets between recently diagnosed type 1 diabetes patients and matched healthy donors. Points the paper makes about the study in general: Because cDNA was sequenced instead of genomic DNA, activated cells with high expression could be over-represented, although the groups did not differ in activation or CD3 levels. At VDJ recombination sites, patients with type 1 diabetes made fewer insertions and deleted more nucleotides, a pattern implying thymic rearrangement abnormalities. Shorter templates might have been favored by PCR, but patient and control samples were amplified and corrected together, so both groups would have been affected equally by any skew. A moderate but significant shortening of TCRB CDR3 length was observed in type 1 diabetes patients in all four CD4+ subsets. Because the HLA sub-analyses included only small numbers of individuals, any influence of HLA type on TCRB rearrangement was left unresolved. Naive, central memory and regulatory TCRB repertoires appeared more similar among patients than among healthy donors.

Via the germline V gene, CDR1 is SGHRS and CDR2 YFSETQ. The V end loses 1 base and the J end loses 0 bases, and a stretch of 4 bases separates them. From its cysteine to its phenylalanine, the CDR3 spans 13 amino acids. The read is trimmed to its CDR3 DNA, 39 bases read in frame from base 1. From each donor, a single peripheral blood sample of around 120 mL on average was drawn into heparinised tubes. A BD FACSAria II and a panel including CD45RO, CCR7, CD25, CD127, CD95 and CD27 were used to sort naive, central memory, regulatory and stem cell-like memory CD4+ T cells. Purity was above 95% for every sorted population. PBMCs were isolated immediately by Lymphoprep density gradient centrifugation and stained directly without culture. To minimize batch effects, samples were stained and sorted in pairs, one healthy donor with one patient per experiment. In regard to this clone: The clone's antigen remains unknown. Per-nucleotide qualities are absent, and no much larger clonotype sits a single base away.

All of the isolated RNA was reverse transcribed with the High Capacity cDNA Reverse Transcription Kit, so expressed TCRB transcripts were sequenced. Deep immunoSEQ sequencing was performed on naive, central memory and regulatory T cell samples, with an average of roughly 3.6 million total reads per sample. Sorted cells were lysed in RLT buffer, and RNA was extracted using DNase-treated RNeasy Micro or Mini kits according to cell number. Each cell subset was processed separately to prevent cross-contamination, with patient and healthy donor samples processed together. The immunoSEQ multiplex PCR was used to amplify TCRB sequences from cDNA, generating 87-bp fragments that spanned the CDR3 region. Amplicons were sequenced on the Illumina HiSeq platform. The original methods were these. Synthetic template baselines were used to correct PCR bias computationally, reads within Hamming distance 2 were collapsed, and singletons that could not be merged were discarded. Reads were aligned against IMGT so that V, D and J genes, CDR3 length and insertions or deletions at six rearrangement sites could be assigned. Within each subset, clonotype counts were normalized to sorted cell number, after which true diversity and Gini coefficients were computed with the tcR R package. Repertoire sharing was quantified using the overlap coefficient calculated on TCRB nucleotide sequences. Out-of-frame TCRB sequences from naive cells were analyzed to stand in for the pre-selection repertoire. Imported from immuneACCESS, the table was reduced by TCRdb to in-frame sequences with V and J called. These copies leave out some clones; in studies compared against another copy, an unresolved V gene accounts for under half, and the cause of the remainder is not known. Clonal size and the V and J genes are those of that table, whereas D and trimming came from the DNA. For this sample the table gives around 310,000 clones, of which 11% were detected only once. Roughly 0.014% of the sample comes from the top ten.

The rearrangement combines TRBV5-1 with TRBJ1-2; a confident D gene designation cannot be given. The origin of this receptor is a woman in her thirties in good health. Sample: naive CD4+ T cells from blood. The cell subset or site label corresponds to: true naive CD4+ T cells. The DNA sequence follows: TGCGCCAGCAGCTTGACAGCTAACTATGGCTACACCTTC. Its protein is CASSLTANYGYTF. Reference TRBV5-1 and TRBJ1-2 proteins supply the regions before and after the CDR3; the full variable domain is: KAGVTQTPRYLIKTRGQQVTLSCSPISGHRSVSWYQQTPGQGLQFLFEYFSETQRNKGNFPGRFSGRQFSNSRSEMNVSTLELGDSALYLCASSLTANYGYTFGSGTRLTVV.